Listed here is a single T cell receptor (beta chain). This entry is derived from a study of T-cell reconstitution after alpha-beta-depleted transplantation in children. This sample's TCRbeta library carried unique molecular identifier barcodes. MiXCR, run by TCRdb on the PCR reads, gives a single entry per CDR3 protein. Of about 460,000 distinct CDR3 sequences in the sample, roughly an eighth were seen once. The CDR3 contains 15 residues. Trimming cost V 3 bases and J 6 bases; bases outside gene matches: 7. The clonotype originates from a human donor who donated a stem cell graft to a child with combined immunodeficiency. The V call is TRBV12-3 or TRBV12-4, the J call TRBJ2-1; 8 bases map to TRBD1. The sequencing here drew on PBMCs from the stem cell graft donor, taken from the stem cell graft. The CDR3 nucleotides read TGTGCCAGCAGTTTCTGGCAGGGGGCGCGCAATGAGCAGTTCTTC. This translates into CASSFWQGARNEQFF.